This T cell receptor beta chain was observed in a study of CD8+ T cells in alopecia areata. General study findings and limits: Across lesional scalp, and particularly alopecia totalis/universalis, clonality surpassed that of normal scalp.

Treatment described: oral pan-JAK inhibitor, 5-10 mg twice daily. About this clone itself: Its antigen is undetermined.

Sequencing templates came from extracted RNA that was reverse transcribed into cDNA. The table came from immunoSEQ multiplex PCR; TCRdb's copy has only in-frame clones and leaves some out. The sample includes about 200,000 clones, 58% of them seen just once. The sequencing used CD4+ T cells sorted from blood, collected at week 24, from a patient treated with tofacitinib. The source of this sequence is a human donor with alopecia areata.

For the CDR3, the DNA is TGCAGCGTTGGTAGGGGCTCTGGAAACACCATATATTTT. It codes for CSVGRGSGNTIYF. The chain recombines TRBV29-1 with TRBJ1-3; D is perhaps TRBD1 (5 bases). The V gene's germline CDR1 is SQVTM and CDR2 ANQGSEA. This CDR3 region has 13 residues. The V and J ends lost 4 bases and 0 bases respectively, with 7 bases between them.